This T cell receptor (beta chain) was sequenced in a study of T cells in Graves' hyperthyroidism and ophthalmopathy. Using RNA transcripts as the source, TCR beta CDR3 regions were amplified. RT-PCR in the first round (using the HTBI primer set) targeted the TCR CDR3. TCRdb itself ran the multiplex PCR reads through MiXCR, one entry per CDR3 protein. The table includes 45,000 to 55,000 distinct CDR3 sequences, about 53% detected once. With respect to this clonotype: Its antigen is undetermined.

General study results and limits: Stable hyperthyroidism was separated from ophthalmopathy by a model based on 13 V-J features. Prediction of ophthalmopathy progression came a median about 6 months pre-onset.

Hyperthyroidism had been newly diagnosed in patients aged 18 to 65, and its duration was under 2 months. The sequence was collected from a man younger than 35 with Graves' hyperthyroidism. Sequenced material: peripheral blood or thyroid tissue (not recorded which).

The CDR3 spells CASSTSGTEYEQYF. In nucleotides, the CDR3 is TGTGCCAGCAGCACATCCGGGACAGAATACGAGCAGTACTTC. The rearrangement links TRBV7-7 to TRBJ2-7, with 7 nucleotides matching TRBD1. Germline CDR1 reads SSHAT; CDR2 reads FNYEAQ (reference sequence). With V trimmed by 5 bases and J by 4 bases, 8 bases remained unmatched. The CDR3 has 14 amino acids.